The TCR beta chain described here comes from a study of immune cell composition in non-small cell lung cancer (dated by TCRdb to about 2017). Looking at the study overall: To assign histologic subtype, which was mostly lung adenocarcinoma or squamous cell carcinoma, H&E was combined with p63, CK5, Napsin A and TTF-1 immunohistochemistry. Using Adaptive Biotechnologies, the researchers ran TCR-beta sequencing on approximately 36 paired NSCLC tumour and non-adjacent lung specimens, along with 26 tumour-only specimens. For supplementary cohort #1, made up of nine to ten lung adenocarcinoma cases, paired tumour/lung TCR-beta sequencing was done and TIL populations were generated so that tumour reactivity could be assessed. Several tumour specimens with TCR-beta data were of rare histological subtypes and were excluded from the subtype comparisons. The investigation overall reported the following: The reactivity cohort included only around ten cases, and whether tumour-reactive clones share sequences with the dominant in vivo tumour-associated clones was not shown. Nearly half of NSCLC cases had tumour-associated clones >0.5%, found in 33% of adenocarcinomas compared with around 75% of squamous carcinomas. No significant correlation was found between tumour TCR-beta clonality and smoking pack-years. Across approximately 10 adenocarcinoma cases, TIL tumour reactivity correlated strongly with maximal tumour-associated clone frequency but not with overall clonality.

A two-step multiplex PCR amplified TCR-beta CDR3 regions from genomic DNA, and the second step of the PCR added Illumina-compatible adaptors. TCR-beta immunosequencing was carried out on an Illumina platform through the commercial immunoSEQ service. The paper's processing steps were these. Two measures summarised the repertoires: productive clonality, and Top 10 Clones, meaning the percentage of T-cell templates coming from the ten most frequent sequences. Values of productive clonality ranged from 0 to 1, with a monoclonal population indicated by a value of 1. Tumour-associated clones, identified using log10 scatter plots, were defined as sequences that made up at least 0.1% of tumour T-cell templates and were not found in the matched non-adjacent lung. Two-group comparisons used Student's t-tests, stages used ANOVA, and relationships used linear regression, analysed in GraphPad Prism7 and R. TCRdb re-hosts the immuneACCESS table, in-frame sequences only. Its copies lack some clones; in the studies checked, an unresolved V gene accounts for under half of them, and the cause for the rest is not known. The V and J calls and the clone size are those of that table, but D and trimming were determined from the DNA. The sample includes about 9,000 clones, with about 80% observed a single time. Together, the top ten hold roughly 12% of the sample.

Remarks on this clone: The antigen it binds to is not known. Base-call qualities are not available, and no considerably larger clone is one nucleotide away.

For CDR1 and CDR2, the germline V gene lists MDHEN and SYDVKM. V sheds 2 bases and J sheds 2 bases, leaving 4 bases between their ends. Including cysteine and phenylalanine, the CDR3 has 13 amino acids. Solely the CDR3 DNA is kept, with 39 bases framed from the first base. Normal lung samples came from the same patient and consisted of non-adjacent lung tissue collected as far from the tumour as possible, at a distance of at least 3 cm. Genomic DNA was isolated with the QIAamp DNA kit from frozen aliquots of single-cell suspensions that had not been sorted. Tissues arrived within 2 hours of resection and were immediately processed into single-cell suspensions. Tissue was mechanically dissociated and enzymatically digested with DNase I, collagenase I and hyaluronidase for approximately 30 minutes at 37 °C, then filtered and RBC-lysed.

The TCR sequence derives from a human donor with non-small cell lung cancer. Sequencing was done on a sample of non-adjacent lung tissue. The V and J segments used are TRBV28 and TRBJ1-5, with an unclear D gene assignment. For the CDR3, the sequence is CASSLQGNQPQHF. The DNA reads TGTGCCAGCAGTTTACAGGGCAATCAGCCCCAGCATTTT.